These 5 T cell receptor beta chains came from one sample sequenced in a study of graft-versus-host responses after intestinal transplantation. Generated by immunoSEQ multiplex PCR, the TCRdb table keeps only in-frame clones and is missing some. The data contain about 16,000 clones, more than 80% of them singletons. Graft samples were processed, releasing intraepithelial and lamina propria lymphocytes. The source was ileum tissue, collected about 15 weeks after intestinal transplant. All receptors come from a human patient who received an intestinal transplant, so some T cells may come from the graft donor.

This chain connects TRBV19 to TRBJ2-2; D gene unclear. This CDR3 region has 17 residues. Trimming stripped 2 bases from V and 1 base from J, with 14 bases between. Germline V gene lookup returns CDR1 LNHDA and CDR2 SQIVND (reference sequence). The CDR3 DNA reads TGTGCCAGTAGTATACAAACGGCGCTACTGAACACCGGGGAGCTGTTTTTT. Its protein product is CASSIQTALLNTGELFF.

This clone was observed a few times. The V gene is TRBV6-5, the J gene TRBJ1-1; D gene ambiguous. The CDR3 has 13 residues. V was cut by 6 bases and J by 2 bases, with 10 bases left in between. Looked up from germline, CDR1 is MNHEY and CDR2 is SVGAGI. The CDR3, as DNA: TGTGCCAGCAGCCCGCGGCGCAACACTGAAGCTTTCTTT. It specifies CASSPRRNTEAFF.

V and J are TRBV27 and TRBJ2-7, with TRBD2 identical over 10 bases. CDR1 is MNHEY and CDR2 is SMNVEV in the germline V gene (reference sequence). CDR3 length: 17 amino acids. The junction had 17 bases not matched to a gene; V was cut back by 10 bases and J by 2 bases. Here the CDR3 DNA reads TGTGCCACCTCACTATTCGATTCTAGCGGGAGCCCCTACGAGCAGTACTTC. Protein: CATSLFDSSGSPYEQYF.

The CDR3 protein is CASRLGAPGNQPQHF. The CDR3 DNA reads TGTGCCAGCAGATTGGGGGCGCCCGGCAATCAGCCCCAGCATTTT. V usage is TRBV27 and J usage is TRBJ1-5; D is possibly TRBD1 (6 bases). V lost 6 bases and J lost 2, with 14 bases in between. The CDR3 length is 15 residues. CDR1 and CDR2 from the germline V gene are MNHEY and SMNVEV (reference sequence).

The chain links TRBV7-9 to TRBJ1-3; D uncertain. This CDR3 comprises 15 residues. Germline V gene lookup returns CDR1 SEHNR and CDR2 FQNEAQ (reference sequence). V was cut by 4 bases and J by 0 bases, with 10 bases left in between. The CDR3 nucleotides read TGTGCCAGCAGCTATCGCCCTATCTCTGGAAACACCATATATTTT. Encoded protein: CASSYRPISGNTIYF. Full variable domain (remainder filled in from reference TRBV7-9 and TRBJ1-3): DTGVSQNPRHKITKRGQNVTFRCDPISEHNRLYWYRQTLGQGPEFLTYFQNEAQLEKSRLLSDRFSAERPKGSFSTLEIQRTEQGDSAMYLCASSYRPISGNTIYFGEGSWLTVV.